The rows below give T cell receptor beta chains drawn from one sample of a study of blood T cell repertoires in COVID-19. Data came from immunoSEQ multiplex PCR; TCRdb stores just in-frame clones and leaves some out. This table holds about 150,000 clones, around 91% found once. Specimen: peripheral blood. Receptor source: a woman aged 55-70 years with active COVID-19. Each CDR3 is given with its conserved first and last residue. The order of the fields is clone size, D gene, V gene, J gene, CDR3 DNA, CDR3 protein. A D gene is named only where the DNA matches it firmly. Expanded clones are given a class, and other clones once, few, many or no size at all.

NA,TRBD1,TRBV5-4,TRBJ1-4,TGTGCCAGCAGCCTTGGACAGGGCTGGAATGAAAAACTGTTTTTT,CASSLGQGWNEKLFF
NA,TRBD1,TRBV6-5,TRBJ2-7,TGTGCCAGCAGCCGGACAGGGATAGCGTACGAGCAGTACTTC,CASSRTGIAYEQYF
NA,NA,TRBV11-2,TRBJ2-5,TGTGCCAGCAGCTCCCCTAAGGGGTTAGAGACCCAGTACTTC,CASSSPKGLETQYF
NA,TRBD2,TRBV5-4,TRBJ2-2,TGTGCCAGCAGCCGCGTGGGGGCGCGCGGGAGGGCCGGGGAGCTGTTTTTT,CASSRVGARGRAGELFF
NA,TRBD2,TRBV9,TRBJ2-3,TGTGCCAGCAGCCTAGATAGCGGGAAAACGCAGTATTTT,CASSLDSGKTQYF
few,TRBD2,TRBV15,TRBJ2-7,TGTGCCACCAGCAGAGATCGGGGGGAAGCGTACGAGCAGTACTTC,CATSRDRGEAYEQYF
NA,NA,TRBV4-3,TRBJ1-2,TGCGCCAGCAGCCAAGATCCCCCCGGCCGCGGCGGCTACACCTTC,CASSQDPPGRGGYTF
NA,TRBD2,TRBV27,TRBJ2-1,TGTGCCAGCAGCAAACGACTAGCCTCCTACAATGAGCAGTTCTTC,CASSKRLASYNEQFF
NA,TRBD1,TRBV5-5,TRBJ1-1,TGTGCCAGCAGCTTGGAGGGGACAGGGTCTGTCACTGAAGCTTTCTTT,CASSLEGTGSVTEAFF
NA,NA,TRBV4-2,TRBJ2-1,TGTGCCAGCAGCCAAGACGGGATGTCCTCCAATGAGCAGTTCTTC,CASSQDGMSSNEQFF
NA,TRBD1,TRBV10-1,TRBJ1-2,TGCGCCAGCCCTGATCAAGGAGAAAGGAGGAGGGGGCCTGATGGCTACACCTTC,CASPDQGERRRGPDGYTF
once,TRBD2,TRBV28,TRBJ2-7,TGTGCCAGCCGCACGGGACTAGCGGTCTACGAGCAGTACTTC,CASRTGLAVYEQYF
NA,NA,TRBV2,TRBJ1-5,TGTGCCAGCAGTGACCCGGACAGACCCAATCAGCCCCAGCATTTT,CASSDPDRPNQPQHF
NA,NA,TRBV6-2/TRBV6-3,TRBJ2-2,TGTGCCAGCAGTTACTTTGACTCCGGGGAGCTGTTTTTT,CASSYFDSGELFF
NA,NA,TRBV4-3,TRBJ2-7,TGCGCCAGCAGCCAAGATGTCAGGGGCCCCTACGAGCAGTACTTC,CASSQDVRGPYEQYF
NA,NA,TRBV7-9,TRBJ2-7,TGTGCCAGCAGCCATCTCCTAGCGGAGCAGTACTTC,CASSHLLAEQYF
NA,NA,TRBV9,TRBJ1-3,TGTGCCAGCAGCCCAGAAAACTCTGGAAACACCATATATTTT,CASSPENSGNTIYF
NA,NA,TRBV2,TRBJ2-1,TGTGCCAGCAGTTCGTCTCGGCGGTTCGAGCAGTTCTTC,CASSSSRRFEQFF
NA,NA,TRBV6-6,TRBJ1-4,TGTGCCAGCAGTTACCGGGGGGGCTCGAATGAAAAACTGTTTTTT,CASSYRGGSNEKLFF
NA,TRBD2,TRBV28,TRBJ2-7,TGTGCCAGCTCCTACCTTAGCGGGAAGTACGAGCAGTACTTC,CASSYLSGKYEQYF
NA,TRBD2,TRBV25-1,TRBJ2-1,TGTGCCAGCTCTCGGGAGGGGCTCTACAATGAGCAGTTCTTC,CASSREGLYNEQFF